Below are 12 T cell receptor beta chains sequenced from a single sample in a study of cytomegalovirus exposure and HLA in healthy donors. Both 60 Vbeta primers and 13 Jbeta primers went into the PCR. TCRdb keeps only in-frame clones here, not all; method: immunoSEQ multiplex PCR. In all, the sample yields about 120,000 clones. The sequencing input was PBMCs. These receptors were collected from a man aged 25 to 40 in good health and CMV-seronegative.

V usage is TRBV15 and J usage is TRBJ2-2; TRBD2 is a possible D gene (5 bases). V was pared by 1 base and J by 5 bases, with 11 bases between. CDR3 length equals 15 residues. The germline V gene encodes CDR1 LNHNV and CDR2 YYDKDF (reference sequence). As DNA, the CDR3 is TGTGCCACCAGCAGAGCTTTGGGGAGTACCGGGGAGCTGTTTTTT. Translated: CATSRALGSTGELFF.

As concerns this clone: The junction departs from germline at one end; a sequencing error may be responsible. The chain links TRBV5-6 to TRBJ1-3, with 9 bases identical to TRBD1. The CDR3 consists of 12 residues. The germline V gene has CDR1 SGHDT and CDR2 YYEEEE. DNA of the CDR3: TGTGCCAGCAGCTCCCTCCTGGGGACAGGGTCGTTT. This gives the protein CASSSLLGTGSF.

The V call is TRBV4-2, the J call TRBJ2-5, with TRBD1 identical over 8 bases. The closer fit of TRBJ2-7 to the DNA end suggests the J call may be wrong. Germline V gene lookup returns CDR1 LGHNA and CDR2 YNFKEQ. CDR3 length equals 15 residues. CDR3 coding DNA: TGTGCCAGCAGCCGGATAAGAGGACAGGGCGGCGAGCAGTACTTC. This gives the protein CASSRIRGQGGEQYF.

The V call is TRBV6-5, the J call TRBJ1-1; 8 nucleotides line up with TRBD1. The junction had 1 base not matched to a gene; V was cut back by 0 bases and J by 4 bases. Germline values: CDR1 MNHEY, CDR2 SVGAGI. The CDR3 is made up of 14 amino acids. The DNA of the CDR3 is TGTGCCAGCAGTTACTCGACAGGGGTCACTGAAGCTTTCTTT. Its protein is CASSYSTGVTEAFF.

CDR3 sequence reads: CASSPLTGGVADTQYF. The CDR3 DNA follows: TGTGCCAGCAGCCCCCTGACAGGGGGCGTTGCAGATACGCAGTATTTT. This chain joins TRBV14 and TRBJ2-3, with TRBD1 matching over 10 bases. The ends lost 4 bases at V and 4 bases at J; junction bases unmatched: 8. The germline gives CDR1 SGHDN, CDR2 FVKESK. This CDR3 is built from 16 residues. Using reference TRBV14 and TRBJ2-3 for the parts outside the CDR3, the full variable domain is EAGVTQFPSHSVIEKGQTVTLRCDPISGHDNLYWYRRVMGKEIKFLLHFVKESKQDESGMPNNRFLAERTGGTYSTLKVQPAELEDSGVYFCASSPLTGGVADTQYFGPGTRLTVL.

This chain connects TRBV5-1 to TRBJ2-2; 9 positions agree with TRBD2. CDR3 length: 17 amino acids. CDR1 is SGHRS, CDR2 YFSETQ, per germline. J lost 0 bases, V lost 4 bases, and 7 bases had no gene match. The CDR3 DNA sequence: TGCGCCAGCAGCCAGAAGCGGGGGGAGTCGAACACCGGGGAGCTGTTTTTT. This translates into CASSQKRGESNTGELFF.

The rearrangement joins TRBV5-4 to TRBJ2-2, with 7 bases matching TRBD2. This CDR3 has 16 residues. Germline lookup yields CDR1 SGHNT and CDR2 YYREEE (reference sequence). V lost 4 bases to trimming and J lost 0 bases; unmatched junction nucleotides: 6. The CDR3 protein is CASSPPGLTNTGELFF. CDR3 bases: TGTGCCAGCAGCCCACCGGGACTAACGAACACCGGGGAGCTGTTTTTT.

The CDR3 sequence: CASRASNEKLFF. Written as DNA, the CDR3 is TGTGCCAGCAGAGCATCTAATGAAAAACTGTTTTTT. This chain joins TRBV6-6 and TRBJ1-4; D is unclear. This CDR3 spans 12 amino acids. Looked up from germline, CDR1 is MNHNY and CDR2 is SVGAGI (reference sequence). V was cut by 6 bases and J by 3 bases, with 5 bases left in between.

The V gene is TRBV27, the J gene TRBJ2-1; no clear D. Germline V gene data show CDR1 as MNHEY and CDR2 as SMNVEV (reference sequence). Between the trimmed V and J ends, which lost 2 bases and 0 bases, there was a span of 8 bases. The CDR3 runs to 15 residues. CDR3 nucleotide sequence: TGTGCCAGCAGTTTAACGCCTAGCTCCTACAATGAGCAGTTCTTC. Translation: CASSLTPSSYNEQFF.

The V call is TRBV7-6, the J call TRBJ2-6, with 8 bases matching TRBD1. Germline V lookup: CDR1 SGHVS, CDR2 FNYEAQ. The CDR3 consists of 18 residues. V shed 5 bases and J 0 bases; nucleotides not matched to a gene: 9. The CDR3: CASSRRPGTGSGANVLTF. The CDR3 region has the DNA TGTGCCAGCAGCCGGCGTCCCGGGACAGGCTCTGGGGCCAACGTCCTGACTTTC. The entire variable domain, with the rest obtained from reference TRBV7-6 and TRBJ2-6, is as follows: GAGVSQSPRYKVTKRGQDVALRCDPISGHVSLYWYRQALGQGPEFLTYFNYEAQQDKSGLPNDRFSAERPEGSISTLTIQRTEQRDSAMYRCASSRRPGTGSGANVLTFGAGSRLTVL.

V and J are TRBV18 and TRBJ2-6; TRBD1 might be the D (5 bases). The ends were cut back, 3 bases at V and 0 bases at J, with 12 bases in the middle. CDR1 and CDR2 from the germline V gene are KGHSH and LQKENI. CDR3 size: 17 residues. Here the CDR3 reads CASSPGQGISGANVLTF. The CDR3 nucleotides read TGTGCCAGCTCACCCGGTCAGGGCATCTCTGGGGCCAACGTCCTGACTTTC.

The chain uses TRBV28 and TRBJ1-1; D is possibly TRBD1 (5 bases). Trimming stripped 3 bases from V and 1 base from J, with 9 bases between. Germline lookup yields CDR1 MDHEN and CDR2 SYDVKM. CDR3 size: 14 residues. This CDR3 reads CASSLGQQNTEAFF. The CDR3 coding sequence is TGTGCCAGCAGTTTGGGGCAACAGAACACTGAAGCTTTCTTT. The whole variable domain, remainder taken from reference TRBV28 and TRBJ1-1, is DVKVTQSSRYLVKRTGEKVFLECVQDMDHENMFWYRQDPGLGLRLIYFSYDVKMKEKGDIPEGYSVSREKKERFSLILESASTNQTSMYLCASSLGQQNTEAFFGQGTRLTVV.